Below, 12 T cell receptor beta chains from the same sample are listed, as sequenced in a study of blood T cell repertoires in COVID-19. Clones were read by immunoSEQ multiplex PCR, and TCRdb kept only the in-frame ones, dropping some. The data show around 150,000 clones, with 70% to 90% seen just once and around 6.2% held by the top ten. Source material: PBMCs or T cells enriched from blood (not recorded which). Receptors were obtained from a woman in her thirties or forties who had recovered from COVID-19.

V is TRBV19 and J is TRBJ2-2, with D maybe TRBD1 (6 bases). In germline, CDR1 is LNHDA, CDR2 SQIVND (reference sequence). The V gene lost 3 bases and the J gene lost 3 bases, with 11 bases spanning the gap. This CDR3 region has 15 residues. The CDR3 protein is CASSIWQGYTGELFF. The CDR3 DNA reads TGTGCCAGTAGTATTTGGCAGGGGTACACCGGGGAGCTGTTTTTT. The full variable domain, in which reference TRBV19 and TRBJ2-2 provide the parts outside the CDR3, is DGGITQSPKYLFRKEGQNVTLSCEQNLNHDAMYWYRQDPGQGLRLIYYSQIVNDFQKGDIAEGYSVSREKKESFPLTVTSAQKNPTAFYLCASSIWQGYTGELFFGEGSRLTVL.

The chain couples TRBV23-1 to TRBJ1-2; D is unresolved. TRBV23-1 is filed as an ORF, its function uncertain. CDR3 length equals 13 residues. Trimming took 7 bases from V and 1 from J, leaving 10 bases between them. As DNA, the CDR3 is TGCGCCAGCACACTCAGGTGTAACTATGGCTACACCTTC. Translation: CASTLRCNYGYTF.

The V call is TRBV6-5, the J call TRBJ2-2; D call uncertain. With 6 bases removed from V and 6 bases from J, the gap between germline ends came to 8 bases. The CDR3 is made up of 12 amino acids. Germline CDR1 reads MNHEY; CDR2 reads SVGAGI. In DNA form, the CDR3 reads TGTGCCAGCAGGTCCTCCCCCGGGGAGCTGTTTTTT. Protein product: CASRSSPGELFF.

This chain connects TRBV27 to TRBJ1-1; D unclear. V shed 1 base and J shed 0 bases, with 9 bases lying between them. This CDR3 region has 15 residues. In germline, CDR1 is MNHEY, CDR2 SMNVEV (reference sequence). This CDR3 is CASSLWGGMNTEAFF. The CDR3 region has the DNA TGTGCCAGCAGTTTATGGGGAGGGATGAACACTGAAGCTTTCTTT.

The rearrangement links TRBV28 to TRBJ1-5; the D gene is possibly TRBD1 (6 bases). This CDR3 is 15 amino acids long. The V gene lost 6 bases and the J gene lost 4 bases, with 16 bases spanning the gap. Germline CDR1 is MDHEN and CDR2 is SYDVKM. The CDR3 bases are TGTGCCAGCAGCTACCTGGGGGCCACTAATCAGCCCCAGCATTTT. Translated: CASSYLGATNQPQHF.

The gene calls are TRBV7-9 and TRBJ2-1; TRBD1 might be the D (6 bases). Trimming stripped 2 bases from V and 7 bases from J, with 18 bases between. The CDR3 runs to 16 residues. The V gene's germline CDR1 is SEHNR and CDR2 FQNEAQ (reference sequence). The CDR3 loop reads CASSLYGSAQGNEQFF. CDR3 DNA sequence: TGTGCCAGCAGCTTATACGGATCTGCTCAGGGGAATGAGCAGTTCTTC.

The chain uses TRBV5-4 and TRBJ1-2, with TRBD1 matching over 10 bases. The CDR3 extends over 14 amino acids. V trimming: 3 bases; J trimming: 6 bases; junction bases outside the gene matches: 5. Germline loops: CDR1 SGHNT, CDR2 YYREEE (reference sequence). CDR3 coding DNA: TGTGCCAGCAGCTGGACAGGGGGTTTAGATGGCTACACCTTC. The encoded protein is CASSWTGGLDGYTF.

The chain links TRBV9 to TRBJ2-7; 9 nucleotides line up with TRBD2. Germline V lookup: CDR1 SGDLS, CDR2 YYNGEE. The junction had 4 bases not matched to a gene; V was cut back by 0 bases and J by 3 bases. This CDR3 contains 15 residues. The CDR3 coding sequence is TGTGCCAGCAGCGTAGGGACTAGCGCCCTCTACGAGCAGTACTTC. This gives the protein CASSVGTSALYEQYF.

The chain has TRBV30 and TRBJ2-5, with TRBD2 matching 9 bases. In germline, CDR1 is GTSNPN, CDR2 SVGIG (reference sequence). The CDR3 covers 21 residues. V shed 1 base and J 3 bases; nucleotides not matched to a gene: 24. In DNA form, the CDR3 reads TGTGCCTGGAGTGGGGGGCGGGGGGCTAGCGGGATCTGGCGGTTAGAAGAGACCCAGTACTTC. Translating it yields CAWSGGRGASGIWRLEETQYF.

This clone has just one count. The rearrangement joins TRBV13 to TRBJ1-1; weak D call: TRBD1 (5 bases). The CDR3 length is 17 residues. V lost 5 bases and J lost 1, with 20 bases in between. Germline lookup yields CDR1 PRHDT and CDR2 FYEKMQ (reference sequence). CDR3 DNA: TGTGCCAGCAGCAAAAGGGGCGGTGGCAGGGCGAACACTGAAGCTTTCTTT. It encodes CASSKRGGGRANTEAFF.

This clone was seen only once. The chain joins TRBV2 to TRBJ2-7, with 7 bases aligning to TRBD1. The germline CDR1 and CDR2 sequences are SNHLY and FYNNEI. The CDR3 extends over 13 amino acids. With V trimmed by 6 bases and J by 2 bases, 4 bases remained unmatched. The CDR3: CASSQGVPYEQYF. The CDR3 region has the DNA TGTGCCAGCAGCCAGGGGGTCCCCTACGAGCAGTACTTC.

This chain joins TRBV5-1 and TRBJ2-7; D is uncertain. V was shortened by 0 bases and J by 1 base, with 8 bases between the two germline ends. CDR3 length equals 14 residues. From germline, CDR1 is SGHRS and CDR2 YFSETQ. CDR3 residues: CASSLGVNSYEQYF. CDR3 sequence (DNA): TGCGCCAGCAGCTTGGGAGTTAATTCCTACGAGCAGTACTTC.